These T cell receptor beta chains were read from a single sample in a study of control samples from healthy donors and cancer patients. TCRdb's copy holds only in-frame clones and misses some; the assay was immunoSEQ multiplex PCR. The sample records about 150,000 clones, about 93% being singletons. Sequencing input: blood. The receptors originated from a man aged 50-60 years in good health. Each CDR3 is given with its conserved first and last residue. Each record gives: V gene, CDR3 protein.

TRBV21-1 CASSKSTRDRAILEYGYTF
TRBV29-1 CSVEDFRDRGHEQYF
TRBV7-9 CASSAGRNYGYTF
TRBV10-2 CASSERYRGLNEKLFF
TRBV27 CASSLSGQGSNQPQHF
TRBV24-1 CATSDPREPTDTQYF
TRBV3-1/TRBV3-2 CASSQVGREFTGELFF
TRBV4-1 CASSQTTDLNSYEQYF
TRBV21-1 CASSRYRDTLADTQYF
TRBV4-1 CASSRGFETGELFF
TRBV18 CASSQGWYGYTF
TRBV5-1 CASSLRTGGSGTGELFF
TRBV29-1 CSVNTGGSYGYEQYF
TRBV4-2 CASSQERVPNYGYTF
TRBV3-1/TRBV3-2 CASSQIAGGTYNEQFF
TRBV28 CASSWGLAGTYEQYF
TRBV19 CASSTGLAGGLRRETQYF
TRBV6-5 CASSYSFNQPQHF
TRBV18 CASSPQAPYTEAFF
TRBV10-3 CAILGDNTDTQYF
TRBV6-5 CASKGSGREFF
TRBV18 CASSPGDRGSGELFF